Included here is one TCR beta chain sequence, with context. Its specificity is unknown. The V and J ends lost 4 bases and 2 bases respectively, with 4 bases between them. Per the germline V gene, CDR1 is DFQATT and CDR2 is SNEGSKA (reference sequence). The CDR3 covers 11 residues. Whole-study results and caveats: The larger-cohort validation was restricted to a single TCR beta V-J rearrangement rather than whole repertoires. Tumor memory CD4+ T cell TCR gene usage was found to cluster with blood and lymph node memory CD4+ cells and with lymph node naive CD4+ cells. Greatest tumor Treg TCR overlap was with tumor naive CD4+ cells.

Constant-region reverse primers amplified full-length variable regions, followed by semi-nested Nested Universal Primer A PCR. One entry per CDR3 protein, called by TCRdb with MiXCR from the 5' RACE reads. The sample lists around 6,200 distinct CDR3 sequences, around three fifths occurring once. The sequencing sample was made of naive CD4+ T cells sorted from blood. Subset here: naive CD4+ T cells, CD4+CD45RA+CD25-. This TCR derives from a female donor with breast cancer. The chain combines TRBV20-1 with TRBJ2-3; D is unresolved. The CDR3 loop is CSAKITDTQYF. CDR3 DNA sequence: TGCAGTGCTAAAATCACAGATACGCAGTATTTT.